A single T cell receptor (beta chain) is shown here with its context. Its antigen remains unknown. These data come from a study of T cell responses to AZD1222 COVID-19 vaccine. Repertoires were generated with immunoSEQ multiplex PCR, while TCRdb's copy carries only in-frame clones and drops some. The sample holds 150,000 to 200,000 clones, about 93% seen once. CDR1 and CDR2 (germline): SGHNT, YYREEE (reference sequence). V shed 4 bases and J 3 bases; nucleotides not matched to a gene: 5. The CDR3 consists of 15 residues. Study-wide results and caveats: At 160-218 and 743-854, vaccine-associated CD4 TCRs were dominant, and they spanned spike. There were mostly white British donors and more females than males, and clonal diversity was possibly underestimated. Only a handful of AZD1222 recipients tested seropositive at baseline. It was only after the peak T cell response that any repertoires were sampled.

This chain uses TRBV5-4 with TRBJ2-2, with TRBD1 matching 8 bases. The clonotype comes from an adult who received the MenACWY meningococcal vaccine as a control. The sample in question was peripheral blood, obtained 28 days after the second dose of the MenACWY control vaccine. The CDR3 DNA follows: TGTGCCAGCAGCCCGGGGGACAGGTACACCGGGGAGCTGTTTTTT. Translating it yields CASSPGDRYTGELFF.